The sequence of this T cell receptor (beta chain) was determined in a study of T cell changes during pregnancy in multiple sclerosis. Germline CDR1 SGHNT, CDR2 YYREEE (reference sequence). The CDR3 is made up of 14 amino acids. Trimming removed 2 bases from V and 9 bases from J; junction bases left unmatched: 8. The method was immunoSEQ multiplex PCR; TCRdb's version includes in-frame clones alone and lacks a portion of them. The profile shows almost 40,000 clones, around 90% of them singletons. The source of this sequence is a female donor in good health, enrolled as a control in a pregnancy study. The sequences come from CD4+ T cells from peripheral blood mononuclear cells, collected in the third trimester of pregnancy. The chain has TRBV5-4 and TRBJ2-1; TRBD2 matches at 7 bases. The CDR3 nucleotides are TGTGCCAGCAGCTTCGGTGGGAGGGCGGGTGAGCAGTTCTTC. Amino acid sequence: CASSFGGRAGEQFF.